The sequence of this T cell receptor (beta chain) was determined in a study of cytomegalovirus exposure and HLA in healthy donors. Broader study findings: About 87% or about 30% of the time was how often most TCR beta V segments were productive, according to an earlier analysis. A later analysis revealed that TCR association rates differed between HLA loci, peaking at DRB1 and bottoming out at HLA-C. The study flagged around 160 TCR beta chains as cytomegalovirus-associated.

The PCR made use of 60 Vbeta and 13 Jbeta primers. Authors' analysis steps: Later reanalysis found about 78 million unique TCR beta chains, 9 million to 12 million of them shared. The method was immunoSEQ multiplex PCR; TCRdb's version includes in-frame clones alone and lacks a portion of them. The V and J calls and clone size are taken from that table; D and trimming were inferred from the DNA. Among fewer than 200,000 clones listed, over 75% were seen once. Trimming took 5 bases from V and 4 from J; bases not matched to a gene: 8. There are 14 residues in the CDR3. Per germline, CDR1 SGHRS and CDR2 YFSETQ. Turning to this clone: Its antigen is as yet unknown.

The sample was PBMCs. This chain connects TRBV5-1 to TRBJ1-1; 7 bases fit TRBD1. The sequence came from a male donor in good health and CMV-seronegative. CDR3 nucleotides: TGCGCCAGCAGGAATACAGGGGTGGGCACTGAAGCTTTCTTT. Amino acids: CASRNTGVGTEAFF. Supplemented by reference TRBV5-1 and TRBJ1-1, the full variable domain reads KAGVTQTPRYLIKTRGQQVTLSCSPISGHRSVSWYQQTPGQGLQFLFEYFSETQRNKGNFPGRFSGRQFSNSRSEMNVSTLELGDSALYLCASRNTGVGTEAFFGQGTRLTVV.